Below, 8 T cell receptor beta chains from the same sample are listed, as sequenced in a study of T-cell reconstitution after alpha-beta-depleted transplantation in children. Construction of the TCRbeta library involved unique molecular identifiers. MiXCR was run by TCRdb on the PCR reads, yielding one entry per CDR3 protein. The sample yields under 150,000 distinct CDR3 sequences, around a tenth seen once. Sequenced material: PBMCs, mostly from graft donor cells, taken 180 days after TCRalphabeta/CD19-depleted stem cell transplant. Receptor source: a girl under three years old who had a stem cell transplant for combined immunodeficiency, so the T cells may come from the graft donor.

The sample holds a few counts of this clonotype. The chain joins TRBV5-1 to TRBJ2-3; D is unresolved. Germline lookup yields CDR1 SGHRS and CDR2 YFSETQ. The CDR3 totals 13 residues. V gave up 6 bases and J gave up 0 bases, with 8 bases separating them. CDR3 nucleotide sequence: TGCGCCAGCATTACTCTTAGCACAGATACGCAGTATTTT. Encoded protein: CASITLSTDTQYF.

This clonotype was seen only a few times. The chain combines TRBV5-1 with TRBJ2-7, with TRBD2 identical over 9 bases. The CDR3 consists of 16 residues. J was trimmed by 0 bases and V by 4 bases; bases with no gene match: 8. Germline V gene sequence: CDR1 SGHRS, CDR2 YFSETQ. The CDR3 DNA follows: TGCGCCAGCAGCCCCACAGCGGGGGGCGTCTCCTACGAGCAGTACTTC. This sequence encodes CASSPTAGGVSYEQYF.

The gene calls are TRBV29-1 and TRBJ2-5; D unclear. The germline CDR1 and CDR2 sequences are SQVTM and ANQGSEA. The CDR3 runs to 12 residues. V was cut by 3 bases and J by 2 bases, with 7 bases left in between. The CDR3 sequence: CSVDGQQETQYF. CDR3 nucleotide sequence: TGCAGCGTTGACGGCCAACAAGAGACCCAGTACTTC. Full variable domain (rest looked up from reference TRBV29-1 and TRBJ2-5): SAVISQKPSRDICQRGTSLTIQCQVDSQVTMMFWYRQQPGQSLTLIATANQGSEATYESGFVIDKFPISRPNLTFSTLTVSNMSPEDSSIYLCSVDGQQETQYFGPGTRLLVL.

This clonotype was detected only a few times. CDR3 DNA sequence: TGTGCCTGGAGTGTAGCCTGGGAGCAGTACTTC. Its protein is CAWSVAWEQYF. V is TRBV30 and J is TRBJ2-7; D is uncertain. V was clipped by 0 bases and J by 7 bases, with 7 bases between them. The V gene's germline CDR1 is GTSNPN and CDR2 SVGIG (reference sequence). CDR3 length equals 11 residues.

The rearrangement links TRBV29-1 to TRBJ2-3, with TRBD2 identical over 11 bases. The CDR3 totals 16 residues. Looked up from germline, CDR1 is SQVTM and CDR2 is ANQGSEA. V lost 1 base and J lost 0; bases outside the gene matches: 3. CDR3 sequence: CSVEGRTSGSTDTQYF. CDR3 nucleotides: TGCAGCGTTGAAGGGCGGACTAGCGGGAGCACAGATACGCAGTATTTT.

This clonotype came up a few times. A junction boundary mismatches the germline segment, possibly from a read error. This rearrangement joins TRBV12-3 or TRBV12-4 to TRBJ2-3; D is perhaps TRBD2 (6 bases). The CDR3 consists of 15 residues. The CDR3 region is CASSLGRSTPDTQYF. The CDR3 DNA reads as TGTGCCAGCAGCTTAGGGAGGTCCACGCCAGATACGCAGTATTTT.

V is TRBV7-7 and J is TRBJ2-5; possibly TRBD2 for D (6 bases). CDR1 is SSHAT and CDR2 is FNYEAQ in the germline V gene (reference sequence). This CDR3 has 14 residues. The CDR3 sequence is CASSRVWGEETQYF. CDR3 nucleotides: TGTGCTAGCTCCAGGGTATGGGGGGAAGAGACCCAGTACTTC.

This clonotype has ten or more counts. This rearrangement joins TRBV3-1 to TRBJ2-7, with D unclear. The CDR3 is 13 amino acids. Germline V gives CDR1 LGHDT, CDR2 YNNKEL (reference sequence). V was trimmed by 1 base and J by 2 bases, leaving 6 bases between them. CDR3 coding DNA: TGTGCCAGCAGCCAAGCTGGGGCCTACGAGCAGTACTTC. Amino acid sequence: CASSQAGAYEQYF.